This T cell receptor beta chain comes out of a study of blood T cell repertoires in COVID-19. Study at large: Acute-phase and convalescent COVID-19 samples originated in the United States, Italy and Spain.

V lost 3 bases, J lost 4 bases, and 4 bases stayed unmatched. Looked up from germline, CDR1 is SEHNR and CDR2 is FQNEAQ (reference sequence). This CDR3 is built from 14 residues. Original processing methods: Reference gene primers were amplified, and this amplification served to estimate nucleated cell counts. Sequenced by immunoSEQ multiplex PCR; TCRdb stores in-frame clones only, minus some. For V, J and clone size, that table is used; D and trimming come from the DNA. The profile shows 100,000 to 150,000 clones, around 82% of them singletons. The sequence was obtained from a man older than 75 with active or convalescent COVID-19. Sample: peripheral blood. The chain recombines TRBV7-9 with TRBJ2-5; 8 nucleotides agree with TRBD2. The CDR3, as DNA: TGTGCCAGCAGCTTTACTAGCGGAATAGAGACCCAGTACTTC. This encodes CASSFTSGIETQYF.